What follows are 21 T cell receptor beta chains derived from one specimen sequenced in a study of blood T cell repertoires in COVID-19. Data came from immunoSEQ multiplex PCR; TCRdb stores just in-frame clones and leaves some out. The repertoire holds about 120,000 clones, with about 89% as singletons. The specimen sequenced was peripheral blood. Receptors originate from a human donor with acute or convalescent COVID-19. The donor label of this sample is uncertain.

The genes are TRBV10-3 and TRBJ1-6; 11 nucleotides agree with TRBD1. V lost 6 bases, J lost 2 bases, and 3 bases stayed unmatched. The CDR3 length is 16 residues. Germline assignment: CDR1 ENHRY and CDR2 SYGVKD. CDR3 in amino acids: CAIRRTGGTYNSPLHF. The CDR3 DNA follows: TGTGCCATCAGGAGGACAGGGGGCACCTATAATTCACCCCTCCACTTT.

This clone was picked up one time. The chain links TRBV4-3 to TRBJ1-6, with D perhaps TRBD1 (5 bases). The CDR3 is 16 residues long. V lost 2 bases, J lost 8 bases, and 16 bases lay in between. Germline CDR1 reads LGHNA; CDR2 reads YSLEER. The CDR3 coding sequence is TGCGCCAGCAGCCAAAATGGACACCTGCCCCATTCACCCCTCCACTTT. Amino acids: CASSQNGHLPHSPLHF.

This chain links TRBV28 with TRBJ2-7; TRBD1 aligns across 7 bases. The CDR3 has 18 residues. The ends lost 6 bases at V and 3 bases at J; junction bases unmatched: 20. Per germline, CDR1 MDHEN and CDR2 SYDVKM. The CDR3 DNA sequence: TGTGCCAGCAGGTCCGGGACAGACGCCCACTGGAGCGACTACGAGCAGTACTTC. Amino acid sequence: CASRSGTDAHWSDYEQYF. Together with reference TRBV28 and TRBJ2-7, the CDR3 gives the full variable domain: DVKVTQSSRYLVKRTGEKVFLECVQDMDHENMFWYRQDPGLGLRLIYFSYDVKMKEKGDIPEGYSVSREKKERFSLILESASTNQTSMYLCASRSGTDAHWSDYEQYFGPGTRLTVT.

The chain links TRBV10-3 to TRBJ2-3, with TRBD2 matching over 10 bases. J gave up 1 base and V 2 bases, and 3 bases lay outside the gene matches. Germline assignment: CDR1 ENHRY and CDR2 SYGVKD. The CDR3 loop spans 16 amino acids. The CDR3 region is CAISEGGTSGTDTQYF. Here the CDR3 DNA reads TGTGCCATCAGTGAGGGTGGGACTAGCGGCACAGATACGCAGTATTTT.

The V call is TRBV18, the J call TRBJ1-1; D remains ambiguous. Germline CDR1 is KGHSH and CDR2 is LQKENI. This CDR3 is built from 13 residues. Trimming took 2 bases from V and 1 from J, leaving 5 bases between them. CDR3 sequence reads: CASSPNRNTEAFF. CDR3 nucleotide sequence: TGTGCCAGCTCACCAAACAGGAACACTGAAGCTTTCTTT. The complete variable domain, with remaining parts taken from reference TRBV18 and TRBJ1-1, reads NAGVMQNPRHLVRRRGQEARLRCSPMKGHSHVYWYRQLPEEGLKFMVYLQKENIIDESGMPKERFSAEFPKEGPSILRIQQVVRGDSAAYFCASSPNRNTEAFFGQGTRLTVV.

The chain joins TRBV11-2 to TRBJ2-5; 7 nucleotides agree with TRBD2. CDR1 is SGHAT, CDR2 FQNNGV, per germline. The CDR3 runs 15 residues. V lost 5 bases to trimming and J lost 0 bases; unmatched junction nucleotides: 6. The CDR3 reads CASSPPGGHQETQYF. The CDR3 DNA sequence: TGTGCCAGCAGCCCTCCGGGGGGACACCAAGAGACCCAGTACTTC. Combining the CDR3 with reference TRBV11-2 and TRBJ2-5 gives the whole variable domain EAGVAQSPRYKIIEKRQSVAFWCNPISGHATLYWYQQILGQGPKLLIQFQNNGVVDDSQLPKDRFSAERLKGVDSTLKIQPAKLEDSAVYLCASSPPGGHQETQYFGPGTRLLVL.

As to this clone: This sample also contains other DNA sequences that code for the same CDR3. The rearrangement joins TRBV7-2 to TRBJ1-3; D is undetermined. In germline, CDR1 is SGHTA, CDR2 FQGNSA. V gave up 5 bases and J gave up 4 bases, with 9 bases separating them. The CDR3 totals 13 residues. CDR3 coding DNA: TGTGCCAGCAGCCCTAGCTCGGGAAACACCATATATTTT. Translating gives CASSPSSGNTIYF.

The chain is built from TRBV5-4 and TRBJ1-2, with TRBD1 matching 10 bases. This CDR3 has 15 residues. In germline, CDR1 is SGHNT, CDR2 YYREEE (reference sequence). Losses at the gene ends were 4 bases for V and 6 bases for J; bases not matched to a gene: 9. The CDR3 region has the DNA TGTGCCAGCAGCAAGGGACAGGGGTCTTCTCATGGCTACACCTTC. It specifies CASSKGQGSSHGYTF.

This chain joins TRBV30 and TRBJ2-3; possible D gene TRBD2, 6 bases. CDR3 length: 13 residues. The V gene's germline CDR1 is GTSNPN and CDR2 SVGIG (reference sequence). Trimming took 3 bases from V and 3 from J, leaving 10 bases between them. CDR3 bases: TGTGCCTGGAGCGCGGGGAAGACAGATACGCAGTATTTT. It translates to CAWSAGKTDTQYF.

The V call is TRBV4-2, the J call TRBJ2-1; no firm D call. The V end was cut by 4 bases, the J end by 0 bases, with 10 bases between. Germline CDR1 reads LGHNA; CDR2 reads YNFKEQ. The CDR3 has 15 amino acids. CDR3 region: CASSPPGRSYNEQFF. Here the CDR3 DNA reads TGTGCCAGCAGCCCCCCTGGGCGCTCCTACAATGAGCAGTTCTTC.

V and J are TRBV27 and TRBJ2-5; 13 bases are shared with TRBD2. The CDR3 has 17 residues. Germline V CDR1 and CDR2: MNHEY, SMNVEV (reference sequence). J lost 1 base, V lost 6 bases, and 8 bases had no gene match. The CDR3 sequence: CASSRLAGGQPQETQYF. The CDR3 DNA is TGTGCCAGCAGCAGACTAGCGGGGGGCCAACCCCAAGAGACCCAGTACTTC.

V and J are TRBV10-3 and TRBJ1-3; 10 bases line up with TRBD1. CDR3 length: 18 residues. With V trimmed by 6 bases and J by 0 bases, 11 bases remained unmatched. Germline V gives CDR1 ENHRY, CDR2 SYGVKD. CDR3 residues: CAIRSGQGIRGSGNTIYF. The DNA for the CDR3 is TGTGCCATCAGGTCGGGACAGGGGATAAGGGGCTCTGGAAACACCATATATTTT.

The chain combines TRBV27 with TRBJ2-1, with D unclear. Per the germline V gene, CDR1 is MNHEY and CDR2 is SMNVEV (reference sequence). This CDR3 is 16 amino acids long. V was cut by 2 bases and J by 0 bases, with 11 bases left in between. In nucleotides, the CDR3 is TGTGCCAGCAGTTTAAAGTCAGTCCGCTCCTACAATGAGCAGTTCTTC. Its protein product is CASSLKSVRSYNEQFF.

The rearrangement links TRBV4-1 to TRBJ2-7, with 7 bases that match TRBD1. Looked up from germline, CDR1 is MGHRA and CDR2 is YSYEKL. The CDR3 runs 16 residues. With 4 bases clipped from V and 4 bases from J, the junction kept 13 bases outside the gene matches. The CDR3 is CASSLHTGAEGYEQYF. CDR3 DNA: TGCGCCAGCAGCCTACACACAGGGGCGGAAGGGTACGAGCAGTACTTC.

The rearrangement links TRBV7-2 to TRBJ1-1, with 12 bases matching TRBD1. Trimming removed 5 bases from V and 5 bases from J; junction bases left unmatched: 9. Germline V lookup: CDR1 SGHTA, CDR2 FQGNSA. This CDR3 is built from 16 residues. This chain's CDR3 is CASSPHGGQGATEAFF. CDR3 in DNA: TGTGCCAGCAGCCCTCACGGGGGACAGGGGGCGACTGAAGCTTTCTTT.

The V and J genes are TRBV15 and TRBJ1-5; D is unclear. The V gene lost 3 bases and the J gene lost 0 bases, with 9 bases spanning the gap. The CDR3 has 15 residues. Germline-derived CDR1 and CDR2 are LNHNV and YYDKDF (reference sequence). CDR3 protein: CATSRYRSSNQPQHF. CDR3 DNA sequence: TGTGCCACCAGCAGGTATCGGAGTAGCAATCAGCCCCAGCATTTT.

The J gene is TRBJ1-4, the V gene TRBV2; possibly TRBD1 for D (6 bases). There are 17 residues in the CDR3. Per germline, CDR1 SNHLY and CDR2 FYNNEI. Between the trimmed V and J ends, which lost 2 bases and 10 bases, there was a span of 23 bases. The CDR3 region is CASSETSGPGQVGKLFF. The CDR3 DNA follows: TGTGCCAGCAGTGAAACCTCCGGCCCGGGACAAGTTGGAAAACTGTTTTTT.

The chain links TRBV5-1 to TRBJ2-5, with 7 bases matching TRBD2. The J segment lost 5 bases and the V segment lost 1 base, leaving 8 bases of the junction unmatched. From germline, CDR1 is SGHRS and CDR2 YFSETQ. The CDR3 is made up of 15 amino acids. Here the CDR3 reads CASSLQRGTGETQYF. The DNA for the CDR3 is TGCGCCAGCAGCTTGCAGCGGGGTACGGGGGAGACCCAGTACTTC. The full variable domain, its missing parts supplied by reference TRBV5-1 and TRBJ2-5, is KAGVTQTPRYLIKTRGQQVTLSCSPISGHRSVSWYQQTPGQGLQFLFEYFSETQRNKGNFPGRFSGRQFSNSRSEMNVSTLELGDSALYLCASSLQRGTGETQYFGPGTRLLVL.

This clone was seen only a few times. The CDR3 bases are TGTGCCAGCAGCTTAGAAGTTAGCGGGGACGCCCATGGCTACACCTTC. Protein: CASSLEVSGDAHGYTF. This chain links TRBV11-2 with TRBJ1-2; the D gene is possibly TRBD1 (5 bases). Germline assignment: CDR1 SGHAT and CDR2 FQNNGV. The CDR3 runs 16 residues. The V end was cut by 0 bases, the J end by 6 bases, with 17 bases between.

The genes are TRBV30 and TRBJ2-5, with 7 bases matching TRBD2. The CDR3 is made up of 17 amino acids. V lost 0 bases to trimming and J lost 4 bases; unmatched junction nucleotides: 14. Germline-derived CDR1 and CDR2 are GTSNPN and SVGIG (reference sequence). CDR3 DNA: TGTGCCTGGAGTGTAGGGCAATTTGGGGGGGTCGGAGAGACCCAGTACTTC. It is translated as CAWSVGQFGGVGETQYF.

The chain recombines TRBV4-3 with TRBJ1-5; no reliable D call. Trimming removed 0 bases at V and 0 bases at J, with 9 bases between. CDR1 and CDR2 (germline): LGHNA, YSLEER. This CDR3 region has 16 residues. The CDR3 is CASSQEAGSSNQPQHF. The CDR3 DNA reads TGCGCCAGCAGCCAAGAGGCAGGTAGTAGCAATCAGCCCCAGCATTTT.